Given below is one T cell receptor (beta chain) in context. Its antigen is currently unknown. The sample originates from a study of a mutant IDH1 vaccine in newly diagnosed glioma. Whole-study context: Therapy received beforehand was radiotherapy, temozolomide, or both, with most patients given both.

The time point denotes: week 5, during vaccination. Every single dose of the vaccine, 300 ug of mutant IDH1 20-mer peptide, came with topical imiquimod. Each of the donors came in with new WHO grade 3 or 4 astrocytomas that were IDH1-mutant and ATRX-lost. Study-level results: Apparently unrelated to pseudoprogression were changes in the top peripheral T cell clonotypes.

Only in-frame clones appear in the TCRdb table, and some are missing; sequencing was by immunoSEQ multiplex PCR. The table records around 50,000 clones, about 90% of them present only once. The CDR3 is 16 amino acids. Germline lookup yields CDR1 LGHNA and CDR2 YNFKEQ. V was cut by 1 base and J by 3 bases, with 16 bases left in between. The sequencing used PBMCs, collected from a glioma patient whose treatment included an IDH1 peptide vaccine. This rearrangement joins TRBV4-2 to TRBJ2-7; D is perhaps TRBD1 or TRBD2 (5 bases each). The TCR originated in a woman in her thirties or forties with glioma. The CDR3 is CASSQVDLGDGYEQYF. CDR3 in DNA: TGTGCCAGCAGCCAAGTAGATCTAGGGGACGGCTACGAGCAGTACTTC.